Listed below are T cell receptor beta chains from one sample, sequenced in a study of blood T cell repertoires in COVID-19. Data came from immunoSEQ multiplex PCR; TCRdb stores just in-frame clones and leaves some out. This table has 200,000 to 250,000 clones, about 85% appearing once. Material for sequencing was PBMCs or T cells enriched from blood (not recorded which). Receptors originate from a man aged 25-45 years who had recovered from COVID-19. CDR3s include the opening cysteine and the closing phenylalanine or tryptophan. A D gene is named only where the DNA matches it firmly. Rows give clone size only sometimes, using once, few, many, or a class for an expanded clone.

d_gene: NA; j_gene: TRBJ1-1; v_gene: TRBV6-5; abundance: NA; CDR3nt: TGTGCCAGCAGTACAGGATACTCTGAAGCTTTCTTT; CDR3aa: CASSTGYSEAFF
d_gene: NA; j_gene: TRBJ1-2; v_gene: TRBV23-1; abundance: NA; CDR3nt: TGCGCCAGCAGTCACAGCCTAGCGGCCCCTAACGACTATGGCTACACCTTC; CDR3aa: CASSHSLAAPNDYGYTF
d_gene: TRBD1; j_gene: TRBJ2-7; v_gene: TRBV6-5; abundance: NA; CDR3nt: TGTGCCAGCAGTCGCCCGGGACAGGGTTTCTACGAGCAGTACTTC; CDR3aa: CASSRPGQGFYEQYF
d_gene: TRBD1; j_gene: TRBJ1-2; v_gene: TRBV9; abundance: NA; CDR3nt: TGTGCCAGCAGCGTGACAGGGGCCCCGAGTGGCTACACCTTC; CDR3aa: CASSVTGAPSGYTF
d_gene: NA; j_gene: TRBJ1-2; v_gene: TRBV9; abundance: NA; CDR3nt: TGTGCCAGCCTGAACAGCCATTATGGCTACACCTTC; CDR3aa: CASLNSHYGYTF
d_gene: TRBD1; j_gene: TRBJ2-5; v_gene: TRBV5-1; abundance: NA; CDR3nt: TGCGCCAGCAGCTCATACAGGGGGCTGGAGACCCAGTACTTC; CDR3aa: CASSSYRGLETQYF
d_gene: NA; j_gene: TRBJ1-1; v_gene: TRBV30; abundance: NA; CDR3nt: TGTGCCTGGAGTGTAAGTTTTTCCGGGACTGAAGCTTTCTTT; CDR3aa: CAWSVSFSGTEAFF
d_gene: NA; j_gene: TRBJ1-6; v_gene: TRBV6-6; abundance: once; CDR3nt: TGTGCCAGCAGTAACGAACAGGGACCACCCCTCCACTTT; CDR3aa: CASSNEQGPPLHF
d_gene: TRBD1; j_gene: TRBJ1-6; v_gene: TRBV19; abundance: NA; CDR3nt: TGTGCCAGTAGTTTCGAAGCCGGGACAGGGGTCTCACCCCTCCACTTT; CDR3aa: CASSFEAGTGVSPLHF
d_gene: TRBD1; j_gene: TRBJ1-2; v_gene: TRBV28; abundance: once; CDR3nt: TGTGCCAGCAGTTTATCAGGACAGGGGGATGGCTACACCTTC; CDR3aa: CASSLSGQGDGYTF
d_gene: NA; j_gene: TRBJ1-2; v_gene: TRBV3-1/TRBV3-2; abundance: NA; CDR3nt: TGTGCCAGCAGCCAAGAACCGGGAAATCATGGCTACACCTTC; CDR3aa: CASSQEPGNHGYTF